This TCR beta chain was observed in a study of patients and donors after allogeneic stem cell transplantation. TCRdb passed the RT-PCR reads through MiXCR, listing each CDR3 protein once. The sample includes tens of thousands of distinct CDR3 sequences, roughly 52% of them seen just once. The length of the CDR3 is 16 residues. Trimming cost V 0 bases and J 4 bases, with 15 bases left between them. The V gene's germline CDR1 is SGHTA and CDR2 FQGNSA. The chain has TRBV7-2 and TRBJ1-2; D ambiguous. Sample: blood, either unsorted or a sorted T cell fraction (not recorded which). This TCR was recovered from a human donor who was either an allogeneic HSCT recipient or a stem cell or donor lymphocyte infusion donor (not recorded which). It is not recorded whose cells these are; they may come from a transplant donor. CDR3 in amino acids: CASSLAVAGDGYGYTF. In nucleotides, the CDR3 is TGTGCCAGCAGCTTAGCCGTAGCAGGAGATGGCTATGGCTACACCTTC.